Below, 22 T cell receptor beta chains from the same sample are listed, as sequenced in a study of blood T cells in healthy people across ages (dated by TCRdb to about 2015). Library method: 5' RACE. Sequenced on an Illumina HiSeq 2500. The second PCR ran for about 7 to 11 cycles and used a J-beta primer mix along with a sample-barcoded 5' primer. TCRdb reprocessed the public reads (quality trimming at Q25 with fastp, clone calling with MiXCR) and kept in-frame beta chains. Identical CDR3 proteins give one entry, which carries the most common genes and DNA. The sample table shows roughly 1 million distinct CDR3 sequences, and less than 25% are seen once. Of the sample, approximately 0.71% is held by the ten largest clones. The sample also formed part of further work on T cells of mothers and their children.

The sequenced sample consisted of blood. The receptors were gathered from a girl aged 2-10 years in good health.

The chain links TRBV24-1 to TRBJ1-1; D is perhaps TRBD1 (5 bases). The V end was cut by 6 bases, the J end by 5 bases, with 18 bases between. Germline V gene data show CDR1 as KGHDR and CDR2 as SFDVKD. This CDR3 comprises 15 residues. The chain's CDR3 is CATSSGREGRTEAFF. The CDR3 DNA follows: TGTGCCACCAGTTCGGGGAGAGAGGGGAGGACTGAAGCTTTCTTT.

The chain joins TRBV5-1 to TRBJ1-1, with 7 positions matching TRBD1. This CDR3 contains 15 residues. V was clipped by 3 bases and J by 1 base; unmatched bases: 6. Germline loops: CDR1 SGHRS, CDR2 YFSETQ. CDR3 sequence (DNA): TGCGCCAGCAGCTCCCCGACAGGGACGAACACTGAAGCTTTCTTT. This encodes CASSSPTGTNTEAFF.

This chain links TRBV29-1 with TRBJ2-3; TRBD1 might be the D (5 bases). Germline values: CDR1 SQVTM, CDR2 ANQGSEA. The CDR3 contains 16 residues. Trimming shortened V by 6 bases and J by 0 bases, and 19 bases separated the two germline ends. The CDR3 sequence is CSVALDSFSSTDTQYF. The CDR3 DNA follows: TGCAGCGTGGCCCTCGACAGCTTTTCGAGCACAGATACGCAGTATTTT.

CDR3 in amino acids: CASSLVQTDEQYF. The CDR3 DNA is TGCGCCAGCAGCTTGGTCCAGACCGATGAGCAGTACTTC. This chain links TRBV5-1 with TRBJ2-5, with D uncertain. V gave up 0 bases and J gave up 11 bases, with 14 bases separating them. Germline V CDR1 and CDR2: SGHRS, YFSETQ. The CDR3 has 13 amino acids.

This rearrangement joins TRBV11-2 to TRBJ2-1; no definite D call. This CDR3 is built from 14 residues. Germline CDR1 and CDR2: SGHAT and FQNNGV. Trimming took off 5 bases at V and 2 bases at J, with 10 bases between the two ends. CDR3 nucleotide sequence: TGTGCCAGCAGCCCCCTCCCGGCCTACAATGAGCAGTTCTTC. Translation gives CASSPLPAYNEQFF.

V is TRBV4-2 and J is TRBJ2-4; TRBD2 might be the D (5 bases). The CDR3 sequence is 15 residues long. CDR1 is LGHNA and CDR2 is YNFKEQ in the germline V gene. V lost 2 bases, J lost 7 bases, and 15 bases lay in between. CDR3 protein: CASSQLFREANIQYF. The DNA for the CDR3 is TGTGCCAGCAGCCAATTGTTTCGGGAAGCGAACATTCAGTACTTC.

This rearrangement joins TRBV9 to TRBJ1-6, with 7 positions matching TRBD1. The trim removed 3 bases at V and 10 bases at J, leaving 7 bases unmatched. The germline CDR1 and CDR2 sequences are SGDLS and YYNGEE. CDR3 length equals 14 residues. CDR3 amino acids: CASSGTGAGSPLHF. In nucleotides, the CDR3 is TGTGCCAGCAGCGGGACAGGCGCCGGGTCACCCCTCCACTTT.

The chain joins TRBV20-1 to TRBJ1-5; D perhaps matches TRBD1 (5 bases). The CDR3 runs to 15 residues. Germline values: CDR1 DFQATT, CDR2 SNEGSKA (reference sequence). Trimming took off 4 bases at V and 1 base at J, with 14 bases between the two ends. CDR3 in DNA: TGCAGTGCTATCCGGCGGGGGGAGAGCAATCAGCCCCAGCATTTT. Its protein is CSAIRRGESNQPQHF.

Remarks on this clonotype: Here the CDR3 omits its conserved ending phenylalanine or tryptophan, so a read error is the likely source. The rearrangement joins TRBV10-3 to TRBJ1-2; no definite D call. The V end lost 2 bases, the J end lost 7 bases, and 8 bases lay between the germline ends. The CDR3 covers 12 residues. Germline V gene sequence: CDR1 ENHRY, CDR2 SYGVKD. The CDR3 DNA reads as TGTGCCATCAGTGAGAGGGCAGCTGGCTACACCCTC. Residues: CAISERAAGYTL.

The chain links TRBV27 to TRBJ2-3; D uncertain. The germline V and J ends were trimmed by 1 base and 4 bases, with 6 bases remaining between them. CDR1 is MNHEY, CDR2 SMNVEV, per germline (reference sequence). The length of the CDR3 is 13 residues. The CDR3 coding sequence is TGTGCCAGCAGTTTATGGGAAGCAGATACGCAGTATTTT. Translating it yields CASSLWEADTQYF.

This clonotype was counted at least ten times. The gene calls are TRBV20-1 and TRBJ2-5, with D possibly being TRBD1 (5 bases). CDR1 and CDR2 (germline): DFQATT, SNEGSKA (reference sequence). This CDR3 has 11 amino acids. The germline V and J ends were trimmed by 3 bases and 5 bases, with 7 bases remaining between them. In DNA form, the CDR3 reads TGCAGTGCTAGCCGACAGGAGACCCAGTACTTC. This gives the protein CSASRQETQYF.

The chain carries TRBV20-1 and TRBJ2-5; D may be TRBD1 (5 bases). Trimming pared 6 bases from V and 3 bases from J, leaving 20 bases between. The CDR3 totals 15 residues. Germline assignment: CDR1 DFQATT and CDR2 SNEGSKA (reference sequence). Written as DNA, the CDR3 is TGCAGTGCCGAAAGGGGTACAGGAATAAAAGAGACCCAGTACTTC. The encoded protein is CSAERGTGIKETQYF.

On this clonotype: An end of the junction differs from the germline gene, which may be a read error. The chain uses TRBV5-8 and TRBJ2-7; D remains unclear. Germline V gene sequence: CDR1 SGHTS, CDR2 YDEGEE. The CDR3 loop spans 15 amino acids. The CDR3 loop reads CASSLARVSPYEQCF. Here the CDR3 DNA reads TGTGCCAGCAGCTTGGCAAGGGTTTCTCCCTACGAGCAGTGCTTC.

This clonotype was seen only a few times. The V and J genes are TRBV20-1 and TRBJ2-7; D uncertain. Germline V CDR1 and CDR2: DFQATT, SNEGSKA (reference sequence). The CDR3 has 15 residues. Deletions cut 0 bases from V and 0 bases from J, with 12 bases between. DNA of the CDR3: TGCAGTGCTAGAGATTCGGGTTCCCCCTCCTACGAGCAGTACTTC. It specifies CSARDSGSPSYEQYF.

This clonotype was seen a handful of times. The chain has TRBV20-1 and TRBJ1-5; possibly TRBD1 for D (6 bases). Germline CDR1 is DFQATT and CDR2 is SNEGSKA (reference sequence). V was cut by 6 bases and J by 0 bases, with 18 bases left in between. The CDR3 totals 16 residues. CDR3 sequence: CSAQRTVGHSNQPQHF. The DNA for the CDR3 is TGCAGTGCCCAACGGACAGTGGGCCATAGCAATCAGCCCCAGCATTTT.

This rearrangement joins TRBV7-3 to TRBJ2-3; D gene uncertain. The germline V gene encodes CDR1 SGHTA and CDR2 FQGTGA. V was clipped by 7 bases and J by 6 bases, with 11 bases between them. The CDR3 totals 12 residues. CDR3 residues: CASKRLGDTQYF. The DNA of the CDR3 is TGTGCCAGCAAAAGGCTCGGGGATACGCAGTATTTT.

J is TRBJ1-2 and V is TRBV18; 9 positions agree with TRBD1. CDR1 is KGHSH and CDR2 is LQKENI in the germline V gene. The CDR3 loop spans 12 amino acids. V gave up 6 bases and J gave up 8 bases; unmatched junction bases: 4. CDR3 bases: TGTGCCAGCTCCCCGGACAGGGGAGGCTACACCTTC. Amino acids: CASSPDRGGYTF.

This chain uses TRBV7-8 with TRBJ1-2; D ambiguous. Trimming cost V 0 bases and J 1 base, with 12 bases left between them. The length of the CDR3 is 16 residues. Germline V lookup: CDR1 SGHVS, CDR2 FQNEAQ. Written as DNA, the CDR3 is TGTGCCAGCAGCTTAGCGGAGTGGGCTGATAACTATGGCTACACCTTC. It yields the protein CASSLAEWADNYGYTF. The variable domain in full, with the rest retrieved from reference TRBV7-8 and TRBJ1-2, is GAGVSQSPRYKVAKRGQDVALRCDPISGHVSLFWYQQALGQGPEFLTYFQNEAQLDKSGLPSDRFFAERPEGSVSTLKIQRTQQEDSAVYLCASSLAEWADNYGYTFGSGTRLTVV.

The chain recombines TRBV20-1 with TRBJ2-3; TRBD1 might be the D (5 bases). CDR3 length: 14 residues. V lost 5 bases and J lost 1, with 13 bases in between. Germline CDR1 reads DFQATT; CDR2 reads SNEGSKA (reference sequence). The CDR3 nucleotides are TGCAGTGCTTCATCCGGACAAGGCACAGATACGCAGTATTTT. The encoded protein is CSASSGQGTDTQYF.

The chain recombines TRBV5-1 with TRBJ1-4; no reliable D call. Germline assignment: CDR1 SGHRS and CDR2 YFSETQ. Trimming removed 4 bases from V and 7 bases from J, with 17 bases in between. The CDR3 sequence is 15 residues long. The CDR3: CASSPEPGGGEKLFF. The CDR3 coding sequence is TGCGCCAGCAGCCCCGAACCGGGCGGCGGTGAAAAACTGTTTTTT.

Only a few counts were recorded for this clonotype. V and J are TRBV10-3 and TRBJ2-7; D gene uncertain. Germline CDR1 ENHRY, CDR2 SYGVKD. The CDR3 consists of 14 residues. Trimming left V 6 bases short and J 4 bases short, with 16 bases between. The CDR3 sequence is CAISETTGRYEQYF. Written as DNA, the CDR3 is TGTGCCATCAGCGAAACTACCGGACGGTACGAGCAGTACTTC.

This clonotype was observed a few times. The CDR3 sequence: CASSQRTRDTQYF. DNA of the CDR3: TGTGCCAGCAGCCAAAGGACTAGAGATACGCAGTATTTT. The chain recombines TRBV12-3 or TRBV12-4 with TRBJ2-3; 7 bases are shared with TRBD2. Germline trimming cut 6 bases from V and 5 bases from J; bases unmatched to any gene: 5. The CDR3 is 13 amino acids.